This entry concerns a single TCR beta chain. Its antigen target is currently unknown. No base qualities exist here, and no much larger clone lies one base off it. This record comes from a study of T cells after yellow fever vaccination (dated by TCRdb to between 2018 and 2021). As for the study more broadly: The SMART-Seq v4 Ultra Low Input RNA kit was used to prepare libraries from fractions with low cell numbers. Two healthy male donors made up the cohort, one aged 18 to 29 years and the other aged 30 to 40 years. To follow T-cell clones before and after primary and booster YFV17D yellow fever vaccination, bulk TCR alpha and beta repertoires were sequenced over time. Blood samples were taken at several timepoints before and after primary and secondary immunization, and bulk PBMC replicates and cell subsets were isolated. What the authors observed across the whole study: FACS-sorted repertoires could contain abundant contaminating clonotypes from the bulk population, so computational filtering was required. A small fraction of clonotypes showed up in both the CD4 and CD8 compartments, probably as a result of convergent recombination. The study included only a couple of donors, which limits how far the findings can be generalized. Compared with the primary T-cell response, the secondary T-cell response was weaker but faster, peaking on day 5 rather than day 15. After the booster, most clones that had expanded after primary vaccination were detected again (nearly 97% of CD4 and more than 80% of CD8), suggesting broad maintenance of memory.

Sample treatment or condition, as interpreted from the label and publication: live attenuated yellow fever vaccine strain. A standard Ficoll-Paque protocol was used to isolate PBMCs from peripheral blood. CD4 and CD8 T-cell fractions were isolated with Dynabeads CD4 and CD8 positive selection kits. TriZol was used to extract RNA from bulk PBMCs, CD4 and CD8 fractions, and dextramer-positive and dextramer-negative fractions. From the cysteine through the phenylalanine, the CDR3 covers 13 amino acids. Only the CDR3 part of the read is kept: 39 bases, read in frame from the first base. CDR1 DFQATT and CDR2 SNEGSKA were looked up in the germline V gene (reference sequence). The junction carries 8 bases between V and J, which are trimmed by 5 bases and 0 bases respectively. Synthesis of TCR cDNA relied on 5'RACE template switching, a step that introduced a universal primer site along with unique molecular identifiers. Priming of cDNA synthesis was performed from both the TCR alpha and TCR beta constant segments. Library amplification used two PCR steps, and the second PCR step added sample barcodes and sequencing adapters. Sequencing of libraries was done on Illumina HiSeq 2500 (2x100 bp) or NovaSeq (2x150 bp). The original pipeline was this. MIGEC was used to demultiplex reads and collapse the reads into UMI consensus sequences, and MiXCR was used for V(D)J alignment. Clonotypes responding to the vaccine were identified with edgeR on replicate PBMC samples, with the criteria of FDR below 0.01 and a log2 fold change above 5 up to day 15. CD4 or CD8 identity was assigned to each bulk clonotype according to whether the clonotype was present at higher abundance in the sequenced CD4 repertoire or the sequenced CD8 repertoire. TCRdb passed the public sequencing reads through fastp at Q25 and MiXCR, retaining productive beta sequences. Identical CDR3 protein sequences are pooled into one entry, listed with their most common genes and DNA. These V and J calls derive from TCRdb rather than the authors' analysis. Here the sample has 250,000 or so distinct CDR3 sequences; 6.9% occur a single time. Jointly, the top ten make up approximately 0.84% of the sample.

The clonotype comes from a man aged 25-40 years who received the YFV17D yellow fever vaccine. The sequence joins TRBV20-1 to TRBJ1-5; a confident D gene designation cannot be given. Sequenced material: CD4+ T cells sorted from PBMCs, taken 15 days after the yellow fever booster vaccination. The base sequence is TGCAGTGCTGCAGAGAATAGCAATCAGCCCCAGCATTTT. It translates as CSAAENSNQPQHF.